This T cell receptor (beta chain) appears in the sequencing data of a study of circulating tumor DNA in untreated peripheral T-cell lymphoma (dated by TCRdb to 2020 to 2023). General conclusions and limits of the study: Tumor-specific clonotypes were identified in about three quarters of patients, from about nine tenths of baseline tissues and roughly 70% of baseline serum samples.

This clone was detected once. The specificity of this receptor is unknown. Per-base quality was not reported, and no clone a single base away is much larger than it. Library creation used the immunoSEQ multiplex PCR assay. Drawn from immuneACCESS, this table holds only the in-frame rearrangements with V and J called that TCRdb kept. Clones are partly lost; checked studies trace under half to an unresolved V gene and leave the rest unexplained. The sample table contains around 10,000 clones; only one count was recorded for around four fifths of them. About a third of the sample goes to the ten largest clones. The trim is 7 bases for V and 6 bases for J, with a gap of 12 bases between the germline ends. Measured from the cysteine to the phenylalanine, the CDR3 is 13 residues long. Only the CDR3 region is kept as DNA, spanning 39 bases read in frame from base 1. Baseline tumor tissue collected before treatment was sequenced to identify tumor-specific TCR clonotypes. The study used next-generation sequencing of T-cell receptor sequences to monitor peripheral T-cell lymphoma patients receiving frontline treatment on a trial.

The receptor chain draws on TRBV6-7 and TRBJ2-2; the D gene identity is not certain. TRBV6-7 is an ORF for which the function is uncertain. The clonotype originates from a human donor with peripheral T-cell lymphoma. The sample consisted of tumor tissue. CDR3 loop: CASNQVIPGELFF. The bases read TGTGCCAGCAACCAGGTTATACCCGGGGAGCTGTTTTTT.